This T cell receptor beta chain was captured by sequencing in a study of T-cell reconstitution after alpha-beta-depleted transplantation in children. This clonotype was observed many times. Its cognate antigen is unknown. CDR1 and CDR2 (germline): SQVTM, ANQGSEA. V was shortened by 7 bases and J by 14 bases, with 21 bases between the two germline ends. This CDR3 is built from 12 residues. Study observations and caveats: Several hundred rapidly expanded clones from non-depleted graft cells reportedly supplied alpha-beta T cells about two months post-transplant.

Unique molecular identifiers featured in how the TCRbeta library was prepared. TCRdb re-called the PCR reads with MiXCR, one entry per CDR3 protein. The sample lists around 700,000 distinct CDR3 sequences; less than 15% were seen once. This receptor was identified in a girl aged 2-15 years with congenital amegakaryocytic thrombocytopenia, due to receive a stem cell transplant. The specimen was PBMCs, collected before TCRalphabeta/CD19-depleted stem cell transplant. V and J are TRBV29-1 and TRBJ1-5; D ambiguous. CDR3: CSGPSGKNQEHF. CDR3 nucleotides: TGCAGCGGCCCCAGCGGGAAGAATCAGGAGCATTTT.